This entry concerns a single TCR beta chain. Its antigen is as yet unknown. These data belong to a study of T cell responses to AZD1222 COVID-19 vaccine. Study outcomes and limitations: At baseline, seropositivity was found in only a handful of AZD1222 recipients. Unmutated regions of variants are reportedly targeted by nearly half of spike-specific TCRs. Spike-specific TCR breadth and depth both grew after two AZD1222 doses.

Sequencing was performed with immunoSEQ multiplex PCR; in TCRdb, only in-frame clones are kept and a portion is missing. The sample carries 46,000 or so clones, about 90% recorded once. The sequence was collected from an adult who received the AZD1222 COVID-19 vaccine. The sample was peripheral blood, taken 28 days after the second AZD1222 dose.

The chain's CDR3 is CASSEVRDTGELFF. In DNA, the CDR3 is TGTGCCAGCAGTGAAGTCAGGGACACCGGGGAGCTGTTTTTT. V gene TRBV2 combines with J gene TRBJ2-2; possibly TRBD1 for D (5 bases). The CDR3 contains 14 residues. V gave up 1 base and J gave up 3 bases, with 6 bases separating them. CDR1 SNHLY and CDR2 FYNNEI come from the germline V gene.